This is a list of T cell receptor beta chains from one sample in a study of human T cells and chemical hapten exposure. In TCRdb, the RACE reads were re-called with MiXCR into one record per CDR3 protein. The sample has about 380,000 distinct CDR3 sequences, around 5% seen once. The source was whole blood, collected in connection with sensitization to the hapten diphenylcyclopropenone (DPC). Receptor source: a woman in her forties or fifties with alopecia areata. Some clones in this sample may be carry-over from other donors' samples. Both conserved end residues are part of each CDR3. A D gene is named only where the DNA matches it firmly. Not every row has a clone size; where given, it reads once, few, many or a size class.

DNA: TGTGCCAGCAGCGTAGAGGGACAGACTTCACCCCTCCACTTT
CDR3: CASSVEGQTSPLHF
V: TRBV9
size: many
D: TRBD1
J: TRBJ1-6

DNA: TGTGCCAGCAGTTTTGAACTAGCGGGAGGAAGCACAGATACGCAGTATTTT
CDR3: CASSFELAGGSTDTQYF
V: TRBV28
size: many
D: TRBD2
J: TRBJ2-3

DNA: TGCGCCAGCGCTAGTAGGGAGGCTAACTATGGCTACACCTTC
CDR3: CASASREANYGYTF
V: TRBV5-1
size: many
D: .
J: TRBJ1-2

DNA: TGTGCCAGCAGCTCAATAGAGGAAAAACTGTTTTTT
CDR3: CASSSIEEKLFF
V: TRBV7-9
size: many
D: .
J: TRBJ1-4

DNA: TGTGCCAGCAGATCGGAGGCGAATCAGCCCCAGCATTTT
CDR3: CASRSEANQPQHF
V: TRBV2
size: .
D: .
J: TRBJ1-5

DNA: TGTGCCAGCAGCGACCGGAACAGGGCCTCTGGGGCCAACGTCCTGACTTTC
CDR3: CASSDRNRASGANVLTF
V: TRBV14
size: few
D: .
J: TRBJ2-6

DNA: TGCGCCAGCAGCTCTGGGAGGCAGGGGAACACTGAAGCTTTCTTT
CDR3: CASSSGRQGNTEAFF
V: TRBV5-1
size: many
D: .
J: TRBJ1-1

DNA: TGTGCCAGCAGCATCGGACAGACCTATGACTATGGCTACACCTTC
CDR3: CASSIGQTYDYGYTF
V: TRBV9
size: many
D: .
J: TRBJ1-2

DNA: TGTGCCAGCAGTCGTGGGGGGCGGGGAAGCACAGATACGCAGTATTTT
CDR3: CASSRGGRGSTDTQYF
V: TRBV28
size: few
D: .
J: TRBJ2-3

DNA: TGCAGTGCTCCCGACACGAACTATGGCTACACCTTC
CDR3: CSAPDTNYGYTF
V: TRBV20-1
size: few
D: .
J: TRBJ1-2

DNA: TGTGCCAGCAGCATCCGGACAGGGAGTAATCAGCCCCAGCATTTT
CDR3: CASSIRTGSNQPQHF
V: TRBV13
size: few
D: TRBD1
J: TRBJ1-5

DNA: TGCAGCGTTGCCCCCGGGGGCGATACGCAGTATTTT
CDR3: CSVAPGGDTQYF
V: TRBV29-1
size: many
D: .
J: TRBJ2-3

DNA: TGTGCCAGCAGCCCTCTGGGCGGGAGAGGCGGGCAGCCCCAGCATTTT
CDR3: CASSPLGGRGGQPQHF
V: TRBV6-5
size: many
D: .
J: TRBJ1-5

DNA: TGTGCCAGCCGTGAGGTTTTGACCGGAAACACCATATATTTT
CDR3: CASREVLTGNTIYF
V: TRBV12-3/TRBV12-4
size: many
D: .
J: TRBJ1-3

DNA: TGTGCCAGCAGCGGAGGGAACTTAAGGGAAGATACGCAGTATTTT
CDR3: CASSGGNLREDTQYF
V: TRBV9
size: many
D: .
J: TRBJ2-3

DNA: TGCGCCAGCAGTGAGTTTTTAGCGGGAGGCCACAACAATGAGCAGTTCTTC
CDR3: CASSEFLAGGHNNEQFF
V: TRBV10-2
size: .
D: TRBD2
J: TRBJ2-1

DNA: TGCAGCGTCGCCTGGGGGGGCAGCGGAAACACCATATATTTT
CDR3: CSVAWGGSGNTIYF
V: TRBV29-1
size: few
D: .
J: TRBJ1-3

DNA: TGTGCCAGCAGCGTAGTGGGACTAGCGGGAGGGTCCTACAATGAGCAGTTCTTC
CDR3: CASSVVGLAGGSYNEQFF
V: TRBV9
size: many
D: TRBD2
J: TRBJ2-1

DNA: TGTGCCAGCAGCTCAAGGGGAATTGAGAACATTCAGTACTTC
CDR3: CASSSRGIENIQYF
V: TRBV7-3
size: .
D: .
J: TRBJ2-4

DNA: TGTGCCAGCAGCTTATACAGTCAGGGGTCCACTGAAGCTTTCTTT
CDR3: CASSLYSQGSTEAFF
V: TRBV7-9
size: .
D: .
J: TRBJ1-1

DNA: TGCAGTGCTAGAGATCCCCGGCTAGCGGGAGATGCCGAGCAGTACTTC
CDR3: CSARDPRLAGDAEQYF
V: TRBV20-1
size: many
D: TRBD2
J: TRBJ2-7

DNA: TGCAGTGTGGGGGGAGACTATGGCTACACCTTC
CDR3: CSVGGDYGYTF
V: TRBV20-1
size: many
D: .
J: TRBJ1-2

DNA: TGTGCCAGCAGCCCGGGACAGGGGTTCGAGACCCAGTACTTC
CDR3: CASSPGQGFETQYF
V: TRBV5-6
size: many
D: TRBD1
J: TRBJ2-5

DNA: TGTGCCAGCAGTTACAGGTCGCCCCGAGGTGGGGAGCTGTTTTTT
CDR3: CASSYRSPRGGELFF
V: TRBV6-2/TRBV6-3
size: few
D: .
J: TRBJ2-2

DNA: TGCAGTGCTAGGGCCGGGACAGGGGGCAATCAGCCCCAGCATTTT
CDR3: CSARAGTGGNQPQHF
V: TRBV20-1
size: few
D: TRBD1
J: TRBJ1-5

DNA: TGTGCCAGCAGCTTAGAGGGCTCCCCCCAAGAGACCCAGTACTTC
CDR3: CASSLEGSPQETQYF
V: TRBV7-7
size: many
D: .
J: TRBJ2-5

DNA: TGTGCCAGCAGCTTAAGGGAGGTAAATGAGCAGTTCTTC
CDR3: CASSLREVNEQFF
V: TRBV7-2
size: .
D: .
J: TRBJ2-1

DNA: TGTGCCAGCAGGCAAGCGGGAGTTGGGGATACGCAGTATTTT
CDR3: CASRQAGVGDTQYF
V: TRBV28
size: many
D: TRBD2
J: TRBJ2-3

DNA: TGTGCCAGCAGTCCCGGAGGGGCGGGGGCTTCGCACGGTACGCAGTATTTT
CDR3: CASSPGGAGASHGTQYF
V: TRBV6-5
size: few
D: .
J: TRBJ2-3

DNA: TGTGCCAGCAGCCCTAGGACAACTAATGAAAAACTGTTTTTT
CDR3: CASSPRTTNEKLFF
V: TRBV7-9
size: .
D: .
J: TRBJ1-4

DNA: TGCGCCAGCAGCCAGGATCACGCTGAAGCTTTCTTT
CDR3: CASSQDHAEAFF
V: TRBV4-1
size: .
D: .
J: TRBJ1-1

DNA: TGTGCCAGCAGTCCCACGATGGGGTCACCCCTCCACTTT
CDR3: CASSPTMGSPLHF
V: TRBV27
size: few
D: .
J: TRBJ1-6

DNA: TGTGCCAGCAGTTACTCGGGCGTCGGACGCAATGAGCAGTTCTTC
CDR3: CASSYSGVGRNEQFF
V: TRBV6-2/TRBV6-3
size: many
D: .
J: TRBJ2-1